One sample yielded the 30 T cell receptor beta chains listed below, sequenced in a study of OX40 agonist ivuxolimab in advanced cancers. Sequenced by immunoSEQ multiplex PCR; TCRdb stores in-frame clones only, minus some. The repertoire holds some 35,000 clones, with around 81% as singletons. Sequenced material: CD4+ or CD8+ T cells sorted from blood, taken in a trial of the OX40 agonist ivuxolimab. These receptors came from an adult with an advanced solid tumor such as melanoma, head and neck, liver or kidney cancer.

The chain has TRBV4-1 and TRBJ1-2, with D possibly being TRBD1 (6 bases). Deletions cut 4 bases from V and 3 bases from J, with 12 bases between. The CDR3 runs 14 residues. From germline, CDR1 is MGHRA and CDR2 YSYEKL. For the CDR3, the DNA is TGCGCCAGCAGCCGTCCGGGACATTACTATGGCTACACCTTC. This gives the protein CASSRPGHYYGYTF.

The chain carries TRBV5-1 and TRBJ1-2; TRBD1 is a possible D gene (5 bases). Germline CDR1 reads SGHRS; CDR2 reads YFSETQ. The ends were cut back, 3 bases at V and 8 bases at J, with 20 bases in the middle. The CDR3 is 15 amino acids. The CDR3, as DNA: TGCGCCAGCAGCTCCGAGTGGAGGGAGCGGGGGGGCTACACCTTC. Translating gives CASSSEWRERGGYTF.

CDR3 loop: CASSLYTGVYSYEQYF. The CDR3 bases are TGTGCCAGCAGCTTATATACAGGGGTTTACTCCTACGAGCAGTACTTC. The chain links TRBV5-4 to TRBJ2-7; 7 bases line up with TRBD1. Trimming cost V 2 bases and J 0 bases; bases outside gene matches: 8. Germline lookup yields CDR1 SGHNT and CDR2 YYREEE (reference sequence). The length of the CDR3 is 16 residues.

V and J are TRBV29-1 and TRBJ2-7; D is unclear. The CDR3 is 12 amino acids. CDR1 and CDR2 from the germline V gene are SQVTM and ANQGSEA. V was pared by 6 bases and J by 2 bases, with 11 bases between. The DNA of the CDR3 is TGCAGCGTGGACCACGGACCCTACGAGCAGTACTTC. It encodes CSVDHGPYEQYF.

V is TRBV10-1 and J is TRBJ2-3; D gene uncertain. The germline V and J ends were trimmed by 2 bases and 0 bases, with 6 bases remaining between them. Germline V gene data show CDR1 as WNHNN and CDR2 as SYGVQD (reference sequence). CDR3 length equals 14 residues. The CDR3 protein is CASSELGSTDTQYF. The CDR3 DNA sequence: TGCGCCAGCAGTGAGCTCGGGAGCACAGATACGCAGTATTTT.

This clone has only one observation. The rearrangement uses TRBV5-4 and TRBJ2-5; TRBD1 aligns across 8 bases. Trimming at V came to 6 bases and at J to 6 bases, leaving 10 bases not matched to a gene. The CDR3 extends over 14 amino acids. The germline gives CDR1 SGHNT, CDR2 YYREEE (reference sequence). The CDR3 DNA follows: TGTGCCAGCACCTTCGGTGGACAGGGACAGACCCAGTACTTC. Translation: CASTFGGQGQTQYF. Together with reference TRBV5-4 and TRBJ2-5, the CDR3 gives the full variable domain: ETGVTQSPTHLIKTRGQQVTLRCSSQSGHNTVSWYQQALGQGPQFIFQYYREEENGRGNFPPRFSGLQFPNYSSELNVNALELDDSALYLCASTFGGQGQTQYFGPGTRLLVL.

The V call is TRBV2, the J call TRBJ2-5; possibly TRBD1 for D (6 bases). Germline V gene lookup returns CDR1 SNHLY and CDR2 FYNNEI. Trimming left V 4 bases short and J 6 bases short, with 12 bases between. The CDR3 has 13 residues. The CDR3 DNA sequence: TGTGCCAGCAGTGGGGGTCAGGGGCAGACCCAGTACTTC. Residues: CASSGGQGQTQYF.

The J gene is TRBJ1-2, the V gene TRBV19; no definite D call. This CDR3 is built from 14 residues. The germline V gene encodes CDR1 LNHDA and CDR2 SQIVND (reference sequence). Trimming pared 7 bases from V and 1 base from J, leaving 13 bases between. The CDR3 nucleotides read TGTGCCAGTAAAAGAGGGATCTATAACTATGGCTACACCTTC. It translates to CASKRGIYNYGYTF.

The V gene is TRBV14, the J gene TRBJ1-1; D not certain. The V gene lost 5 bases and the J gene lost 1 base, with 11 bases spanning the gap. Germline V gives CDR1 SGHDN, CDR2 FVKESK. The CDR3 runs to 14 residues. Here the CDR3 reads CASSYGGGNTEAFF. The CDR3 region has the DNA TGTGCCAGCAGCTACGGCGGAGGGAACACTGAAGCTTTCTTT.

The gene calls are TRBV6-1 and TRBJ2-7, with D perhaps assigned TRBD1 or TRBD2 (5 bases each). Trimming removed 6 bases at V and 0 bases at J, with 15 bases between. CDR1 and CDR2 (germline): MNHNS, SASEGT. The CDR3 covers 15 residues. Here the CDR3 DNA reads TGTGCCAGCAGCCCGGGACCTATGAGCTCCTACGAGCAGTACTTC. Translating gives CASSPGPMSSYEQYF.

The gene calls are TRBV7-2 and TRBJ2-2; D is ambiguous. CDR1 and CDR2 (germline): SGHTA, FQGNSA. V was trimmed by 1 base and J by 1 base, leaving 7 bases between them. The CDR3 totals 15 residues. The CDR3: CASSLVAGNTGELFF. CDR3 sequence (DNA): TGTGCCAGCAGCTTAGTGGCAGGGAACACCGGGGAGCTGTTTTTT.

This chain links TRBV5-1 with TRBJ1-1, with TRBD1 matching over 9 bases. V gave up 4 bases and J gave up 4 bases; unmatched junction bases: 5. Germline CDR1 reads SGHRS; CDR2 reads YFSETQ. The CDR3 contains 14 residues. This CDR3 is CASSRGTGLTEAFF. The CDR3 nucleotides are TGCGCCAGCAGCCGAGGGACAGGGCTCACTGAAGCTTTCTTT.

The CDR3 loop is CASSEALRTLISPLHF. The CDR3 region has the DNA TGTGCCAGCAGTGAAGCGCTTCGGACACTGATTTCACCCCTCCACTTT. The chain has TRBV6-1 and TRBJ1-6, with D possibly being TRBD1 (5 bases). The V end was cut by 0 bases, the J end by 9 bases, with 15 bases between. CDR3 length equals 16 residues. Germline lookup yields CDR1 MNHNS and CDR2 SASEGT.

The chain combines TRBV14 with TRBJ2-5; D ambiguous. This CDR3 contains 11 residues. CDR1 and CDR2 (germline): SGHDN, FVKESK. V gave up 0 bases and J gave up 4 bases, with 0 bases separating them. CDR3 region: CASSQEETQYF. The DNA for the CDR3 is TGTGCCAGCAGCCAAGAAGAGACCCAGTACTTC.

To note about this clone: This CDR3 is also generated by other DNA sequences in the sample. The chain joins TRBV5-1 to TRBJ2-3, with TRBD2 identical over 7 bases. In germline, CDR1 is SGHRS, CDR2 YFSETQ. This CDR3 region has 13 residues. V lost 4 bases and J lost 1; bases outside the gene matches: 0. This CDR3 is CASSSGGTDTQYF. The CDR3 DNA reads TGCGCCAGCAGCAGCGGGGGCACAGATACGCAGTATTTT.

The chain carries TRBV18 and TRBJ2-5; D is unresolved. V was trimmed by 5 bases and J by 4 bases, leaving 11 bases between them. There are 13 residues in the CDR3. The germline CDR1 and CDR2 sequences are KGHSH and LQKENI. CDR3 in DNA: TGTGCCAGCTCAGAAGAGTGGGCAGAGACCCAGTACTTC. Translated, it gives CASSEEWAETQYF.

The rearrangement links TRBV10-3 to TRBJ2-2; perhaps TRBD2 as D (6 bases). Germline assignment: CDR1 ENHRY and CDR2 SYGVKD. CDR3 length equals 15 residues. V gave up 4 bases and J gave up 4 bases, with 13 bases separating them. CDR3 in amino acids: CAISGVAAATGELFF. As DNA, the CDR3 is TGTGCCATCAGTGGGGTAGCGGCAGCCACCGGGGAGCTGTTTTTT.

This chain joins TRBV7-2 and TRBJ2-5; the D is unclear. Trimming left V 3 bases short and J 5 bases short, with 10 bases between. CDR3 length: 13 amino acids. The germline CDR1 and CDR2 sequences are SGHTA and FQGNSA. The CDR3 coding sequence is TGTGCCAGCAGCTTCGGGTCTCTCGAGACCCAGTACTTC. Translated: CASSFGSLETQYF. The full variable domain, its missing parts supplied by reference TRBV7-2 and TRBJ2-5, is GAGVSQSPSNKVTEKGKDVELRCDPISGHTALYWYRQSLGQGLEFLIYFQGNSAPDKSGLPSDRFSAERTGGSVSTLTIQRTQQEDSAVYLCASSFGSLETQYFGPGTRLLVL.

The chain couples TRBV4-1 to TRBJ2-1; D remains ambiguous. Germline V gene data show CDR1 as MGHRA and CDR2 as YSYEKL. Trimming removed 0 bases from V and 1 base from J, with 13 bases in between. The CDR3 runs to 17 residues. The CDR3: CASSQEGSLPSYNEQFF. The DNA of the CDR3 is TGCGCCAGCAGCCAAGAAGGCTCGCTCCCATCCTACAATGAGCAGTTCTTC.

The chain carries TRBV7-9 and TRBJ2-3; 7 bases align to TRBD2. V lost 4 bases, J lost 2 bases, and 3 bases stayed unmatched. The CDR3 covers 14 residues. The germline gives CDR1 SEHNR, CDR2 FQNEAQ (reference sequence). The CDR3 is CASSWRDYTDTQYF. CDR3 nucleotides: TGTGCCAGCAGCTGGAGGGACTACACAGATACGCAGTATTTT.

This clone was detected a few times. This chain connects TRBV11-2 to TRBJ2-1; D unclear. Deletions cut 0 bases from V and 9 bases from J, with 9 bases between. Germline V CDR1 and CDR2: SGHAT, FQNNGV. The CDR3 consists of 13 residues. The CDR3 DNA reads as TGTGCCAGCAGCTTAGAAATCGGACGTGAGCAGTTCTTC. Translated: CASSLEIGREQFF.

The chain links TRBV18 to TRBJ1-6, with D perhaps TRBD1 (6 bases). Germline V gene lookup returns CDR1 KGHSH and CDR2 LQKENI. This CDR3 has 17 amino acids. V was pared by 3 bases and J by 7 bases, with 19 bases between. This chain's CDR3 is CASSPLDSQGGNSPLHF. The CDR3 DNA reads TGTGCCAGCTCACCGTTAGACAGCCAAGGGGGGAATTCACCCCTCCACTTT.

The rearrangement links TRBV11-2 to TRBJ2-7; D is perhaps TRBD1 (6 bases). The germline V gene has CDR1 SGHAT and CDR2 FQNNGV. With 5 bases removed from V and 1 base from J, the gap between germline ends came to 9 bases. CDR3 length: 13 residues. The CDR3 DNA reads TGTGCCAGCAGCGGGGGCTGGTCCTACGAGCAGTACTTC. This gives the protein CASSGGWSYEQYF.

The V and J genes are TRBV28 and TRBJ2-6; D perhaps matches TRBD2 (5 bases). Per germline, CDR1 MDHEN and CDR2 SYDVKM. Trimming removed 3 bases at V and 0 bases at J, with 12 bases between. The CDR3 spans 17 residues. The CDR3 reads CASSFQAGGSGANVLTF. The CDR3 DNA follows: TGTGCCAGCAGTTTTCAGGCAGGAGGCTCTGGGGCCAACGTCCTGACTTTC.

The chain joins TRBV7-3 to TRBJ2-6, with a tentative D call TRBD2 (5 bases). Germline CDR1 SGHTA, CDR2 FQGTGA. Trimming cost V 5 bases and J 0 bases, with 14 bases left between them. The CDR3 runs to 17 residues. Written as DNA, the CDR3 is TGTGCCAGCAGCCGACGAACGGGAAACTCTGGGGCCAACGTCCTGACTTTC. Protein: CASSRRTGNSGANVLTF.

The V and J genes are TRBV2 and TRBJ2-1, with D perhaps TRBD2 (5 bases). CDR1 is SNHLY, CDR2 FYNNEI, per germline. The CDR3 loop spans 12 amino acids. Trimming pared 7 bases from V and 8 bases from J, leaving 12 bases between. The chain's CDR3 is CASKGGADEQFF. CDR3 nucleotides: TGTGCCAGCAAGGGCGGAGCGGATGAGCAGTTCTTC.

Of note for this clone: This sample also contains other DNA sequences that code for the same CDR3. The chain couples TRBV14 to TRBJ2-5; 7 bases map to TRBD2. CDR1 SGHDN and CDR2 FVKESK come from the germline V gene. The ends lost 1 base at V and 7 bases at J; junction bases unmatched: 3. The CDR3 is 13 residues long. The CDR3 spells CASSQGGGGTQYF. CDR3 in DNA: TGTGCCAGCAGCCAAGGCGGGGGTGGGACCCAGTACTTC.

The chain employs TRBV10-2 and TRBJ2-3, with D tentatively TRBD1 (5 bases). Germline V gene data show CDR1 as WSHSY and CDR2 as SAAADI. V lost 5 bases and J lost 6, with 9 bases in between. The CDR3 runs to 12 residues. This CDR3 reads CASSLTADTQYF. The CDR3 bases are TGCGCCAGCAGTCTGACAGCGGATACGCAGTATTTT.

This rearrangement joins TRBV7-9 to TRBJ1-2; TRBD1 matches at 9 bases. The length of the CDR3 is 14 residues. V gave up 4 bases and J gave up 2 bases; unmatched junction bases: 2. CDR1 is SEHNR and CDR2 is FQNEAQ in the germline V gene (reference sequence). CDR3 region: CASSSGQGNYGYTF. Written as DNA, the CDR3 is TGTGCCAGCAGCTCTGGACAGGGGAACTATGGCTACACCTTC.

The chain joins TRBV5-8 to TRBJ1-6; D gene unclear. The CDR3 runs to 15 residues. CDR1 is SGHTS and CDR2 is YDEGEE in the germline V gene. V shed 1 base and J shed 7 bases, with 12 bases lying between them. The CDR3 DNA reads TGTGCCAGCAGCTTGAGGATGGGTCCAAATTCACCCCTCCACTTT. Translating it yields CASSLRMGPNSPLHF.